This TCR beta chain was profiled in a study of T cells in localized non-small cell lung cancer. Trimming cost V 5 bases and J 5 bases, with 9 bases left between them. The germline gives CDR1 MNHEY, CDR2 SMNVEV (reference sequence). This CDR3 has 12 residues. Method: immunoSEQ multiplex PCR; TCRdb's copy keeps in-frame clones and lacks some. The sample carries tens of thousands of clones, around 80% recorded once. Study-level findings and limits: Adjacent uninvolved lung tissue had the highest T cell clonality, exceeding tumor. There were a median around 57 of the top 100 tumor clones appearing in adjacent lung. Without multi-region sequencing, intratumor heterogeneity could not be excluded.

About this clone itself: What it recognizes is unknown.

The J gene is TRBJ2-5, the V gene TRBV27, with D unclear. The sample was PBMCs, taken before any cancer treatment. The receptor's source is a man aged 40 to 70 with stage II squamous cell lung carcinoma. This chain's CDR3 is CASSPSGETQYF. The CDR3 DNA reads TGTGCCAGCAGTCCCTCCGGGGAGACCCAGTACTTC.